This is a list of T cell receptor beta chains from one sample in a study of Ad26.COV2.S vaccination and SARS-CoV-2 variants. Using immunoSEQ multiplex PCR, the repertoire was profiled, and TCRdb retains in-frame clones only, with some absent. The table includes about 410,000 clones, less than 90% detected once. The sequences come from peripheral blood, collected in a trial of Ad26.COV2.S vaccine versus placebo. The receptors derive from a person aged 18-65 years who received the Ad26.COV2.S COVID-19 vaccine or a placebo. CDR3s include the opening cysteine and the closing phenylalanine or tryptophan. The D gene is left open where the match is weak. Clone size is shown for a subset of rows, as once, few, many or a class of expanded clone.

V gene: TRBV5-6
D gene: .
J gene: TRBJ1-5
clone size: .
CDR3 protein: CASSLRGFNQPQHF
CDR3 DNA: TGTGCCAGCAGCTTGCGGGGTTTCAATCAGCCCCAGCATTTT

V gene: TRBV2
D gene: .
J gene: TRBJ1-5
clone size: .
CDR3 protein: CASSGESNQPQHF
CDR3 DNA: TGTGCCAGCAGCGGGGAGAGCAATCAGCCCCAGCATTTT

V gene: TRBV2
D gene: .
J gene: TRBJ1-1
clone size: .
CDR3 protein: CASREIKAFF
CDR3 DNA: TGTGCCAGCAGGGAGATTAAAGCTTTCTTT

V gene: TRBV6-2/TRBV6-3
D gene: .
J gene: TRBJ1-2
clone size: .
CDR3 protein: CASSSHKSGYGYTF
CDR3 DNA: TGTGCCAGCAGTTCCCACAAAAGCGGCTATGGCTACACCTTC

V gene: TRBV6-5
D gene: TRBD1
J gene: TRBJ1-1
clone size: many
CDR3 protein: CASSPGGMNTEAFF
CDR3 DNA: TGTGCCAGCAGTCCAGGGGGCATGAACACTGAAGCTTTCTTT

V gene: TRBV12-3/TRBV12-4
D gene: .
J gene: TRBJ2-7
clone size: .
CDR3 protein: CASTGAAHYEQYF
CDR3 DNA: TGTGCCAGCACCGGCGCGGCCCACTACGAGCAGTACTTC

V gene: TRBV2
D gene: .
J gene: TRBJ1-5
clone size: .
CDR3 protein: CASSKDVTGVYF
CDR3 DNA: TGTGCCAGCAGTAAGGACGTGACGGGAGTGTATTTT

V gene: TRBV2
D gene: TRBD1
J gene: TRBJ2-5
clone size: .
CDR3 protein: CASIPGTEKETQYF
CDR3 DNA: TGTGCCAGCATTCCCGGGACAGAAAAAGAGACCCAGTACTTC

V gene: TRBV5-1
D gene: .
J gene: TRBJ2-7
clone size: .
CDR3 protein: CASSLVPGNYEQYF
CDR3 DNA: TGCGCCAGCAGCTTGGTCCCGGGGAACTACGAGCAGTACTTC

V gene: TRBV12-5
D gene: TRBD1
J gene: TRBJ2-1
clone size: .
CDR3 protein: CASGSGQGARDEQFF
CDR3 DNA: TGTGCTAGTGGTTCGGGACAGGGGGCGAGAGATGAGCAGTTCTTC

V gene: TRBV6-5
D gene: .
J gene: TRBJ2-7
clone size: .
CDR3 protein: CASLTLYEQYF
CDR3 DNA: TGTGCCAGCCTCACTCTCTACGAGCAGTACTTC

V gene: TRBV6-1
D gene: .
J gene: TRBJ2-3
clone size: .
CDR3 protein: CASSEKGWDTQYF
CDR3 DNA: TGTGCCAGCAGTGAAAAGGGTTGGGATACGCAGTATTTT

V gene: TRBV27
D gene: .
J gene: TRBJ1-4
clone size: .
CDR3 protein: CASSFTLSGSYTEKLFF
CDR3 DNA: TGTGCCAGCAGTTTTACCCTAAGCGGGAGTTACACTGAAAAACTGTTTTTT

V gene: TRBV12-3/TRBV12-4
D gene: .
J gene: TRBJ2-1
clone size: .
CDR3 protein: CASSFRGNEQFF
CDR3 DNA: TGTGCCAGCAGTTTCAGGGGCAATGAGCAGTTCTTC

V gene: TRBV5-8
D gene: TRBD1
J gene: TRBJ2-3
clone size: .
CDR3 protein: CASSILGWDREGDTQYF
CDR3 DNA: TGTGCCAGCAGCATCCTTGGATGGGACAGGGAGGGGGATACGCAGTATTTT

V gene: TRBV18
D gene: TRBD1
J gene: TRBJ2-1
clone size: .
CDR3 protein: CASSTGQDRSYNEQFF
CDR3 DNA: TGTGCCAGCTCCACCGGACAGGACCGATCGTACAATGAGCAGTTCTTC

V gene: TRBV19
D gene: TRBD1
J gene: TRBJ2-3
clone size: .
CDR3 protein: CASGRGDRGPDTQYF
CDR3 DNA: TGTGCCAGTGGAAGGGGGGACAGGGGACCAGATACGCAGTATTTT

V gene: TRBV10-1
D gene: .
J gene: TRBJ2-3
clone size: .
CDR3 protein: CASSGSSELGTDTQYF
CDR3 DNA: TGCGCCAGCAGTGGTTCTAGCGAATTGGGCACAGATACGCAGTATTTT

V gene: TRBV10-1
D gene: .
J gene: TRBJ2-5
clone size: .
CDR3 protein: CASGRGSIRAETQYF
CDR3 DNA: TGCGCCAGCGGCCGAGGGTCGATCCGTGCAGAGACCCAGTACTTC

V gene: TRBV3-1/TRBV3-2
D gene: TRBD1
J gene: TRBJ2-7
clone size: .
CDR3 protein: CASSQVPGTGSNEQYF
CDR3 DNA: TGTGCCAGCAGCCAAGTTCCCGGGACAGGGTCCAACGAGCAGTACTTC

V gene: TRBV7-8
D gene: .
J gene: TRBJ2-2
clone size: .
CDR3 protein: CASKGPGGNTGELFF
CDR3 DNA: TGTGCCAGCAAGGGCCCCGGGGGGAACACCGGGGAGCTGTTTTTT

V gene: TRBV3-1/TRBV3-2
D gene: .
J gene: TRBJ2-3
clone size: .
CDR3 protein: CASAPLGGGTDTQYF
CDR3 DNA: TGTGCCAGCGCCCCGCTGGGCGGGGGCACAGATACGCAGTATTTT

V gene: TRBV5-1
D gene: .
J gene: TRBJ2-5
clone size: .
CDR3 protein: CASKSVRGTEQETQYF
CDR3 DNA: TGCGCCAGCAAATCGGTCCGGGGGACAGAGCAAGAGACCCAGTACTTC

V gene: TRBV6-6
D gene: TRBD1
J gene: TRBJ1-2
clone size: .
CDR3 protein: CASSTDRGANYGYTF
CDR3 DNA: TGTGCCAGCAGCACGGACAGGGGTGCTAACTATGGCTACACCTTC

V gene: TRBV6-2/TRBV6-3
D gene: TRBD1
J gene: TRBJ2-1
clone size: .
CDR3 protein: CASSSVDRGGEQFF
CDR3 DNA: TGTGCCAGCAGTTCCGTGGACAGGGGGGGTGAGCAGTTCTTC

V gene: TRBV27
D gene: .
J gene: TRBJ2-1
clone size: .
CDR3 protein: CASSLSDSSYNEQFF
CDR3 DNA: TGTGCCAGCAGTTTATCGGACAGCTCCTACAATGAGCAGTTCTTC

V gene: TRBV19
D gene: .
J gene: TRBJ2-7
clone size: once
CDR3 protein: CASNNKDNYEQYF
CDR3 DNA: TGTGCCAGTAACAATAAGGACAACTACGAGCAGTACTTC

V gene: TRBV21-1
D gene: .
J gene: TRBJ2-7
clone size: .
CDR3 protein: CASSKRGSGDGTYEQYF
CDR3 DNA: TGTGCCAGCAGCAAAAGGGGCTCTGGGGACGGGACCTACGAGCAGTACTTC

V gene: TRBV11-2
D gene: .
J gene: TRBJ1-4
clone size: .
CDR3 protein: CASRLTGNEKLFF
CDR3 DNA: TGTGCCAGCAGGTTGACGGGGAATGAAAAACTGTTTTTT

V gene: TRBV6-1
D gene: .
J gene: TRBJ2-7
clone size: .
CDR3 protein: CASSESAYEQYF
CDR3 DNA: TGTGCCAGCAGTGAAAGTGCCTACGAGCAGTACTTC

V gene: TRBV6-5
D gene: .
J gene: TRBJ2-7
clone size: .
CDR3 protein: CASSPRIHHEQYF
CDR3 DNA: TGTGCCAGCAGTCCCAGGATCCACCACGAGCAGTACTTC

V gene: TRBV4-3
D gene: .
J gene: TRBJ1-1
clone size: .
CDR3 protein: CASSPGGRYTEAFF
CDR3 DNA: TGCGCCAGCAGCCCCGGGGGGAGGTACACTGAAGCTTTCTTT

V gene: TRBV27
D gene: .
J gene: TRBJ1-2
clone size: .
CDR3 protein: CASSGGRGYTF
CDR3 DNA: TGTGCCAGCAGTGGCGGCCGAGGCTACACCTTC

V gene: TRBV27
D gene: .
J gene: TRBJ2-1
clone size: .
CDR3 protein: CASSLSINRRSYNEQFF
CDR3 DNA: TGTGCCAGCAGTTTATCGATTAACAGACGCTCCTACAATGAGCAGTTCTTC

V gene: TRBV7-8
D gene: TRBD2
J gene: TRBJ2-5
clone size: .
CDR3 protein: CASSLDTGGWETQYF
CDR3 DNA: TGTGCCAGCAGCTTGGACACCGGGGGGTGGGAGACCCAGTACTTC

V gene: TRBV12-5
D gene: .
J gene: TRBJ1-1
clone size: .
CDR3 protein: CASGREVNTEAFF
CDR3 DNA: TGTGCTAGTGGCAGGGAAGTGAACACTGAAGCTTTCTTT

V gene: TRBV12-3/TRBV12-4
D gene: .
J gene: TRBJ1-2
clone size: once
CDR3 protein: CALLQGGGYTF
CDR3 DNA: TGTGCCTTACTACAAGGGGGGGGCTACACCTTC

V gene: TRBV5-1
D gene: .
J gene: TRBJ1-1
clone size: .
CDR3 protein: CASSLDGGTEAFF
CDR3 DNA: TGCGCCAGCAGCTTGGATGGGGGAACTGAAGCTTTCTTT

V gene: TRBV6-5
D gene: .
J gene: TRBJ2-3
clone size: .
CDR3 protein: CASRATERTDTQYF
CDR3 DNA: TGTGCCAGCAGAGCGACAGAACGCACAGATACGCAGTATTTT

V gene: TRBV19
D gene: .
J gene: TRBJ1-1
clone size: .
CDR3 protein: CASSAQMNTEAFF
CDR3 DNA: TGTGCCAGTAGCGCCCAGATGAACACTGAAGCTTTCTTT